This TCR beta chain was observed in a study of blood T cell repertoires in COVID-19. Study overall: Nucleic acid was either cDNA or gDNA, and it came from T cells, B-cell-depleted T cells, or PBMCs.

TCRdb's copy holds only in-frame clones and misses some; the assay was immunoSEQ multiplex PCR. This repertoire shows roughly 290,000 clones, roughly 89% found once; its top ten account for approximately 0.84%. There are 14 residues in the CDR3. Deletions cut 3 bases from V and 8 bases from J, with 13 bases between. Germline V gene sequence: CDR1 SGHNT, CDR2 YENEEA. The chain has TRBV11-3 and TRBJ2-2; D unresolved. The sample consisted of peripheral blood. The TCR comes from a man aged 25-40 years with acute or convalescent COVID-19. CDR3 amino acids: CASSLGTVVGELFF. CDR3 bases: TGTGCCAGCAGCTTGGGCACGGTAGTAGGGGAGCTGTTTTTT.